A single sample is the source of the 5 T cell receptor beta chains below, sequenced in a study of blood T cell repertoires in COVID-19. Measured with immunoSEQ multiplex PCR; TCRdb has only the in-frame clones, and not every one. The repertoire holds some 120,000 clones, with about 91% as singletons. Material: peripheral blood. The receptors were gathered from a woman in her forties or fifties with active or convalescent COVID-19.

The V call is TRBV5-4, the J call TRBJ2-1, with 8 bases that match TRBD2. Germline V gene sequence: CDR1 SGHNT, CDR2 YYREEE (reference sequence). The length of the CDR3 is 18 residues. V lost 0 bases and J lost 0; bases outside the gene matches: 8. The CDR3 is CASSLAGASGFSYNEQFF. The CDR3 DNA is TGTGCCAGCAGCTTGGCTGGGGCTAGCGGGTTCTCCTACAATGAGCAGTTCTTC.

V is TRBV28 and J is TRBJ2-2; 10 bases match TRBD1. The V gene end was trimmed by 5 bases and the J gene end by 5 bases; junction bases not matched to a gene: 5. The germline V gene encodes CDR1 MDHEN and CDR2 SYDVKM. The CDR3 is 15 amino acids. The CDR3 loop is CASSRGGQGTGELFF. CDR3 DNA: TGTGCCAGCAGTCGCGGGGGACAGGGGACCGGGGAGCTGTTTTTT.

The chain employs TRBV3-1 (or the pseudogene TRBV3-2) and TRBJ1-6, with no clear D. Germline V gene data show CDR1 as LGHDT and CDR2 as YNNKEL (reference sequence). The CDR3 is made up of 15 amino acids. Trimming stripped 2 bases from V and 7 bases from J, with 12 bases between. The CDR3 protein is CASSQTNILNSPLHF. The CDR3 nucleotides are TGTGCCAGCAGCCAAACTAATATTTTAAATTCACCCCTCCACTTT.

The CDR3: CASSDEGYTF. The CDR3 DNA sequence: TGTGCCAGCAGCGATGAGGGCTACACCTTC. The chain couples TRBV28 to TRBJ1-2; no clear D gene. The CDR3 loop spans 10 amino acids. Trimming cost V 6 bases and J 8 bases, with 7 bases left between them. CDR1 and CDR2 (germline): MDHEN, SYDVKM.

The CDR3 DNA follows: TGTGCCAGCAGCCAACAGGGCCGGAAAAACTATGGCTACACCTTC. Protein sequence: CASSQQGRKNYGYTF. The chain recombines TRBV3-1 (or the pseudogene TRBV3-2) with TRBJ1-2, with D possibly being TRBD1 (5 bases). There are 15 residues in the CDR3. Germline CDR1 reads LGHDT; CDR2 reads YNNKEL (reference sequence). The V end lost 2 bases, the J end lost 2 bases, and 12 bases lay between the germline ends.